The 26 T cell receptor beta chains listed next were all sequenced from one sample in a study of cytomegalovirus exposure and HLA in healthy donors. PCR employed 60 Vbeta and 13 Jbeta primers. The protocol was immunoSEQ multiplex PCR, while the TCRdb copy is restricted to in-frame clones and leaves out a portion. The sample totals about 140,000 clones. The material sequenced was PBMCs. These receptors were collected from a woman under 30 in good health and CMV-seronegative.

V usage is TRBV7-2 and J usage is TRBJ2-3; D is possibly TRBD2 (5 bases). Germline CDR1 SGHTA, CDR2 FQGNSA. V was cut by 1 base and J by 3 bases, with 8 bases left in between. This CDR3 spans 14 amino acids. The CDR3 DNA follows: TGTGCCAGCAGCTTAGATCGAGGGACAGATACGCAGTATTTT. Amino acid sequence: CASSLDRGTDTQYF. Combining the CDR3 with reference TRBV7-2 and TRBJ2-3 gives the whole variable domain GAGVSQSPSNKVTEKGKDVELRCDPISGHTALYWYRQSLGQGLEFLIYFQGNSAPDKSGLPSDRFSAERTGGSVSTLTIQRTQQEDSAVYLCASSLDRGTDTQYFGPGTRLTVL.

This chain uses TRBV5-4 with TRBJ1-2, with 7 positions matching TRBD1. This CDR3 contains 15 residues. The V segment lost 0 bases and the J segment 0 bases; nucleotides outside the gene matches: 2. Germline lookup yields CDR1 SGHNT and CDR2 YYREEE (reference sequence). The CDR3 DNA follows: TGTGCCAGCAGCTTGGGGACAGGAGCTAACTATGGCTACACCTTC. This translates into CASSLGTGANYGYTF.

The chain joins TRBV5-1 to TRBJ2-2, with 9 bases matching TRBD2. Germline CDR1 reads SGHRS; CDR2 reads YFSETQ. V was pared by 4 bases and J by 0 bases, with 4 bases of the junction left unmatched. This CDR3 region has 16 residues. CDR3 protein: CASSPGGGANTGELFF. The DNA of the CDR3 is TGCGCCAGCAGCCCCGGCGGGGGGGCGAACACCGGGGAGCTGTTTTTT.

The genes are TRBV21-1 and TRBJ2-7; TRBD1 reflects the table's D call only, with no check against the DNA. TRBV21-1 is designated a pseudogene. The CDR3 consists of 14 residues. The CDR3 DNA reads TGTGCCAGCAGTAGGACAGGGAGGGGATACGAGCAGTACGTC. This codes for CASSRTGRGYEQYV.

The CDR3 is CASSFGQAAFF. In DNA form, the CDR3 reads TGTGCCAGCAGTTTTGGACAGGCAGCTTTCTTT. The rearrangement links TRBV6-5 to TRBJ1-1; 7 bases align to TRBD1. The junction had 3 bases not matched to a gene; V was cut back by 4 bases and J by 10 bases. The CDR3 runs to 11 residues. Germline V gives CDR1 MNHEY, CDR2 SVGAGI.

The genes are TRBV30 and TRBJ2-3, with TRBD2 matching 14 bases. J was trimmed by 5 bases and V by 5 bases; bases with no gene match: 9. There are 16 residues in the CDR3. Germline V gene lookup returns CDR1 GTSNPN and CDR2 SVGIG (reference sequence). The CDR3 coding sequence is TGTGCCTGGGCTCGGGGACTAGCGGGAGAAGGAGATACGCAGTATTTT. Translating it yields CAWARGLAGEGDTQYF.

The V gene is TRBV9, the J gene TRBJ2-3; 9 bases align to TRBD2. Trimming cost V 0 bases and J 4 bases; bases outside gene matches: 3. The CDR3 contains 15 residues. The V gene's germline CDR1 is SGDLS and CDR2 YYNGEE. The CDR3 bases are TGTGCCAGCAGCGTAGAAGCGGGAGGACCAGATACGCAGTATTTT. Amino acid sequence: CASSVEAGGPDTQYF.

The rearrangement links TRBV14 to TRBJ2-7; D might be TRBD1 (6 bases). Trimming took 5 bases from V and 3 from J, leaving 14 bases between them. This CDR3 spans 14 amino acids. Germline V gives CDR1 SGHDN, CDR2 FVKESK. DNA of the CDR3: TGTGCCAGCAGCACAGGGATGGATCGCTACGAGCAGTACTTC. This translates into CASSTGMDRYEQYF.

The rearrangement uses TRBV29-1 and TRBJ1-1; TRBD1 is a possible D gene (6 bases). Per germline, CDR1 SQVTM and CDR2 ANQGSEA. The germline V and J ends were trimmed by 4 bases and 8 bases, with 20 bases remaining between them. This CDR3 region has 14 residues. The CDR3 loop reads CSVGSQHTDREAFF. CDR3 DNA sequence: TGCAGCGTTGGGTCTCAACATACCGACAGGGAAGCTTTCTTT.

The chain links TRBV6-5 to TRBJ1-1; weak D call: TRBD1 (6 bases). Trimming removed 8 bases from V and 1 base from J, with 14 bases in between. The CDR3 runs to 14 residues. The germline gives CDR1 MNHEY, CDR2 SVGAGI. This chain's CDR3 is CASQIGTSNTEAFF. The DNA of the CDR3 is TGTGCCAGCCAGATCGGGACATCGAACACTGAAGCTTTCTTT.

The V and J genes are TRBV11-3 and TRBJ1-1; D perhaps matches TRBD1 (5 bases). V was trimmed by 4 bases and J by 3 bases, leaving 15 bases between them. The germline V gene has CDR1 SGHNT and CDR2 YENEEA. CDR3 length equals 15 residues. CDR3 bases: TGTGCCAGCAGCTCACGACAGACCCTTGACACTGAAGCTTTCTTT. The encoded protein is CASSSRQTLDTEAFF.

The chain uses TRBV7-9 and TRBJ2-7, with D possibly matching TRBD2 (5 bases). Germline CDR1 is SEHNR and CDR2 is FQNEAQ (reference sequence). V dropped 1 base and J dropped 6 bases, with 7 bases sitting between them. The CDR3 runs 12 residues. CDR3 sequence: CASSLGGGEQYV. Written as DNA, the CDR3 is TGTGCCAGCAGCTTAGGTGGAGGCGAGCAGTACGTC.

This rearrangement joins TRBV11-2 to TRBJ2-2, with D hard to call. The length of the CDR3 is 16 residues. CDR1 is SGHAT and CDR2 is FQNNGV in the germline V gene. V gave up 5 bases and J gave up 0 bases, with 13 bases separating them. In DNA, the CDR3 is TGTGCCAGCAGCCACTTAGTCGCGGCGAACACCGGGGAGCTGTTTTTT. It encodes CASSHLVAANTGELFF.

This chain links TRBV2 with TRBJ2-7; TRBD1 agrees at 8 bases. The V segment lost 7 bases and the J segment 4 bases; nucleotides outside the gene matches: 6. Germline CDR1 SNHLY, CDR2 FYNNEI. The CDR3 runs 13 residues. CDR3 nucleotides: TGTGCCAGCATGACAGGGGACTTTTACGAGCAGTACTTC. Its protein product is CASMTGDFYEQYF.

The V call is TRBV19, the J call TRBJ2-1, with 13 bases aligning to TRBD2. V gave up 4 bases and J gave up 7 bases; unmatched junction bases: 10. CDR3 length: 17 residues. In germline, CDR1 is LNHDA, CDR2 SQIVND (reference sequence). DNA of the CDR3: TGTGCCAGTAGTAAGGATCATGGACTAGCGGGAGAAAATGAGCAGTTCTTC. Protein product: CASSKDHGLAGENEQFF.

V is TRBV9 and J is TRBJ2-5; maybe TRBD1 (7 bases). Trimming took 4 bases from V and 5 from J, leaving 15 bases between them. Germline assignment: CDR1 SGDLS and CDR2 YYNGEE. CDR3 length: 14 residues. CDR3 in DNA: TGTGCCAGCAGCTCCAGGGGGGACCTTGAGACCCAGTACTTC. It specifies CASSSRGDLETQYF. Using reference TRBV9 and TRBJ2-5 for the parts outside the CDR3, the full variable domain is DSGVTQTPKHLITATGQRVTLRCSPRSGDLSVYWYQQSLDQGLQFLIQYYNGEERAKGNILERFSAQQFPDLHSELNLSSLELGDSALYFCASSSRGDLETQYFGPGTRLLVL.

The chain is built from TRBV6-5 and TRBJ2-7; 7 bases are shared with TRBD1. The germline V gene encodes CDR1 MNHEY and CDR2 SVGAGI. V gave up 6 bases and J gave up 2 bases; unmatched junction bases: 7. The CDR3 runs 14 residues. The CDR3, as DNA: TGTGCCAGCAGAGATAGGACAGGAACCTACGAGCAGTACGTC. It codes for CASRDRTGTYEQYV.

The V call is TRBV6-5, the J call TRBJ2-1, with D unresolved. The CDR3 is 11 residues long. V was cut by 6 bases and J by 10 bases, with 10 bases left in between. Per germline, CDR1 MNHEY and CDR2 SVGAGI. The CDR3 DNA sequence: TGTGCCAGCAGCCGAATCGGGGAGCAGTTCTTC. Translation: CASSRIGEQFF.

This chain links TRBV11-2 with TRBJ2-4; D is unresolved. In germline, CDR1 is SGHAT, CDR2 FQNNGV. V was cut by 5 bases and J by 3 bases, with 14 bases left in between. The CDR3 has 15 residues. The CDR3 is CASSRPITGKNIQYF. The CDR3 coding sequence is TGTGCCAGCAGCCGTCCCATAACGGGCAAAAACATTCAGTACTTC.

The V gene is TRBV11-3, the J gene TRBJ2-2; TRBD2 matches 10 bases. Looked up from germline, CDR1 is SGHNT and CDR2 is YENEEA. The junction had 9 bases not matched to a gene; V was cut back by 7 bases and J by 4 bases. This CDR3 contains 16 residues. This CDR3 reads CASTPSLAGATGELFF. The DNA for the CDR3 is TGTGCCAGCACCCCTTCGCTAGCGGGAGCCACCGGGGAGCTGTTTTTT.

The chain links TRBV9 to TRBJ1-1; D possibly corresponds to TRBD1 (6 bases). Trimming stripped 0 bases from V and 4 bases from J, with 10 bases between. Germline CDR1 SGDLS, CDR2 YYNGEE. The CDR3 is 14 amino acids. The CDR3 reads CASSVGTVSTEAFF. The CDR3 DNA reads as TGTGCCAGCAGCGTAGGGACAGTGTCCACTGAAGCTTTCTTT. The variable domain in full, with the rest retrieved from reference TRBV9 and TRBJ1-1, is DSGVTQTPKHLITATGQRVTLRCSPRSGDLSVYWYQQSLDQGLQFLIQYYNGEERAKGNILERFSAQQFPDLHSELNLSSLELGDSALYFCASSVGTVSTEAFFGQGTRLTVV.

This rearrangement joins TRBV19 to TRBJ1-2; D is undetermined. This CDR3 contains 13 residues. Trimming shortened V by 5 bases and J by 1 base, and 8 bases separated the two germline ends. Germline V gene data show CDR1 as LNHDA and CDR2 as SQIVND (reference sequence). The CDR3 nucleotides read TGTGCCAGTAGTGCTGGCTTTAACTATGGCTACACCTTC. The encoded protein is CASSAGFNYGYTF.

J is TRBJ1-4 and V is TRBV6-5, with TRBD1 matching 10 bases. The CDR3 is 16 residues long. J lost 8 bases, V lost 2 bases, and 8 bases had no gene match. In germline, CDR1 is MNHEY, CDR2 SVGAGI. This CDR3 reads CASSYGVGTGEEKLFF. DNA of the CDR3: TGTGCCAGCAGTTACGGGGTGGGGACAGGGGAAGAAAAACTGTTTTTT.

The genes are TRBV6-5 and TRBJ2-5, with D possibly TRBD1 on 5 matching bases. The germline V and J ends were trimmed by 0 bases and 7 bases, with 15 bases remaining between them. From germline, CDR1 is MNHEY and CDR2 SVGAGI. This CDR3 region has 15 residues. The CDR3: CASSYSAGNLGTQYF. CDR3 DNA sequence: TGTGCCAGCAGTTACTCGGCAGGGAATTTGGGGACCCAGTACTTC.

The chain has TRBV7-2 and TRBJ2-2, with D hard to call. V was shortened by 1 base and J by 6 bases, with 9 bases between the two germline ends. The CDR3 runs to 14 residues. The V gene's germline CDR1 is SGHTA and CDR2 FQGNSA. The chain's CDR3 is CASSLGYGPGELFF. CDR3 nucleotide sequence: TGTGCCAGCAGCTTAGGTTATGGGCCCGGGGAGCTGTTTTTT.

J is TRBJ2-3 and V is TRBV11-2, with D perhaps matching TRBD2 (5 bases). The V gene lost 1 base and the J gene lost 0 bases, with 11 bases spanning the gap. Per the germline V gene, CDR1 is SGHAT and CDR2 is FQNNGV. CDR3 length: 16 residues. The CDR3 region has the DNA TGTGCCAGCAGCTTAGGGACGGGATCTAGCACAGATACGCAGTATTTT. It is translated as CASSLGTGSSTDTQYF.